The next 23 T cell receptor beta chains were all read from a single sample in a study of cytomegalovirus exposure and HLA in healthy donors. 13 Jbeta primers and 60 Vbeta primers were used for the PCR. This table comes from immunoSEQ multiplex PCR, and its TCRdb copy is limited to in-frame clones, with some not included. The data hold about 130,000 clones, with about 70% observed a single time. Material: PBMCs. The receptors derive from a woman aged 60 to 75 in good health and CMV-seropositive.

The rearrangement links TRBV7-6 to TRBJ2-1; 10 nucleotides agree with TRBD2. CDR1 and CDR2 from the germline V gene are SGHVS and FNYEAQ. This CDR3 is 15 amino acids long. Trimming took 5 bases from V and 4 from J; bases not matched to a gene: 5. The DNA for the CDR3 is TGTGCCAGCAGCAGCACTAGCGGGGAATACAATGAGCAGTTCTTC. Its protein is CASSSTSGEYNEQFF.

Within the sample, this clone is medium-sized. V usage is TRBV7-2 and J usage is TRBJ1-3; a possible D gene is TRBD1 (5 bases). This CDR3 contains 16 residues. V was trimmed by 3 bases and J by 0 bases, leaving 12 bases between them. Germline CDR1 and CDR2: SGHTA and FQGNSA. The CDR3 sequence: CASSLSTVSSGNTIYF. As DNA, the CDR3 is TGTGCCAGCAGCTTGTCGACAGTCAGCTCTGGAAACACCATATATTTT.

There are a few counts of this clone. This rearrangement joins TRBV10-1 to TRBJ2-7, with 7 positions matching TRBD2. CDR1 and CDR2 (germline): WNHNN, SYGVQD (reference sequence). The CDR3 contains 16 residues. V lost 4 bases, J lost 6 bases, and 15 bases stayed unmatched. The CDR3: CASSGSSTSWGGEQYF. Here the CDR3 DNA reads TGCGCCAGCAGTGGATCGAGTACTTCATGGGGGGGCGAGCAGTACTTC.

V usage is TRBV27 and J usage is TRBJ1-4; 9 bases align to TRBD1. CDR1 is MNHEY and CDR2 is SMNVEV in the germline V gene (reference sequence). The junction had 19 bases not matched to a gene; V was cut back by 2 bases and J by 6 bases. The CDR3 loop spans 20 amino acids. The chain's CDR3 is CASSLEGTGTGSAKHEKLFF. The CDR3 DNA sequence: TGTGCCAGCAGTTTAGAGGGGACCGGGACAGGGTCGGCTAAGCATGAAAAACTGTTTTTT.

This clone was found once. This chain joins TRBV29-1 and TRBJ1-5; 10 bases fit TRBD1. The germline V gene has CDR1 SQVTM and CDR2 ANQGSEA. V shed 4 bases and J 2 bases; nucleotides not matched to a gene: 2. The CDR3 length is 14 residues. In DNA, the CDR3 is TGCAGCGTTGGAGGGACAGGGGGCAATCAGCCCCAGCATTTT. This gives the protein CSVGGTGGNQPQHF.

The V gene is TRBV7-3, the J gene TRBJ2-1; TRBD2 matches 11 bases. The CDR3 runs 15 residues. The germline V gene has CDR1 SGHTA and CDR2 FQGTGA. V lost 5 bases, J lost 8 bases, and 8 bases stayed unmatched. The CDR3 protein is CASSLGTSGRDEQFF. The CDR3 nucleotides are TGTGCCAGCAGCCTCGGGACTAGCGGACGTGATGAGCAGTTCTTC.

V usage is TRBV12-5 and J usage is TRBJ1-3, with a tentative D call TRBD1 (6 bases). Trimming took off 2 bases at V and 4 bases at J, with 18 bases between the two ends. CDR1 and CDR2 from the germline V gene are LGHNT and FRNRAP. The CDR3 contains 17 residues. CDR3 sequence reads: CASGLLQGWENGNTIYF. CDR3 in DNA: TGTGCTAGTGGTTTGCTACAGGGTTGGGAAAACGGAAACACCATATATTTT.

The genes are TRBV5-4 and TRBJ1-4; 8 bases map to TRBD1. The trim removed 4 bases at V and 5 bases at J, leaving 4 bases unmatched. The germline gives CDR1 SGHNT, CDR2 YYREEE (reference sequence). The CDR3 runs to 14 residues. CDR3 coding DNA: TGTGCCAGCAGCCCAGGGGGCAGGAATGAAAAACTGTTTTTT. This gives the protein CASSPGGRNEKLFF.

V is TRBV28 and J is TRBJ1-3, with D unclear. Germline values: CDR1 MDHEN, CDR2 SYDVKM. V shed 6 bases and J shed 0 bases, with 18 bases lying between them. The CDR3 has 17 amino acids. For the CDR3, the DNA is TGTGCCAGCAGCCTTCAATCTCTAGCATACTCTGGAAACACCATATATTTT. It encodes CASSLQSLAYSGNTIYF.

To note about this clone: The same CDR3 also results from other DNA sequences found in this sample. The rearrangement links TRBV4-2 to TRBJ2-7, with 7 bases aligning to TRBD2. Germline assignment: CDR1 LGHNA and CDR2 YNFKEQ. J was trimmed by 5 bases and V by 1 base; bases with no gene match: 2. There are 13 residues in the CDR3. As DNA, the CDR3 is TGTGCCAGCAGCCAAGGGGAGGGGCACGAGCAGTACTTC. Its protein is CASSQGEGHEQYF.

The chain combines TRBV19 with TRBJ2-7; 8 bases map to TRBD1. The CDR3 runs to 14 residues. V shed 4 bases and J 7 bases; nucleotides not matched to a gene: 9. Germline V gene sequence: CDR1 LNHDA, CDR2 SQIVND (reference sequence). The chain's CDR3 is CASSKGTGVWEQYF. CDR3 nucleotide sequence: TGTGCCAGTAGTAAGGGGACAGGAGTTTGGGAGCAGTACTTC. The variable domain in full, completed from reference TRBV19 and TRBJ2-7, reads DGGITQSPKYLFRKEGQNVTLSCEQNLNHDAMYWYRQDPGQGLRLIYYSQIVNDFQKGDIAEGYSVSREKKESFPLTVTSAQKNPTAFYLCASSKGTGVWEQYFGPGTRLTVT.

V usage is TRBV18 and J usage is TRBJ2-5, with D tentatively TRBD1 (5 bases). Trimming shortened V by 3 bases and J by 0 bases, and 17 bases separated the two germline ends. CDR3 length equals 17 residues. Germline V gene data show CDR1 as KGHSH and CDR2 as LQKENI. The CDR3 DNA reads as TGTGCCAGCTCACCCCTCGCCCCTGGGGCCTACCAAGAGACCCAGTACTTC. Translating it yields CASSPLAPGAYQETQYF.

The gene calls are TRBV2 and TRBJ2-5; 8 bases are a match to TRBD1. V dropped 7 bases and J dropped 2; count of bases not matched to a gene: 6. Germline V gene sequence: CDR1 SNHLY, CDR2 FYNNEI. CDR3 size: 14 residues. CDR3: CASNRQGSQETQYF. The CDR3 region has the DNA TGTGCCAGCAACCGACAGGGGAGTCAAGAGACCCAGTACTTC.

Comment on this clone: This sample includes further DNA sequences coding for the same CDR3. In DNA form, the CDR3 reads TGTGCCAGCAGCTTAGGACAGGGGGCTGAAGCTTTCTTT. It yields the protein CASSLGQGAEAFF. V and J are TRBV11-3 and TRBJ1-1; 9 bases are shared with TRBD1. This CDR3 contains 13 residues. Unmatched junction bases numbered 0, after V lost 1 base and J lost 6 bases. Germline V CDR1 and CDR2: SGHNT, YENEEA. Together with reference TRBV11-3 and TRBJ1-1, the CDR3 gives the full variable domain: EAGVVQSPRYKIIEKKQPVAFWCNPISGHNTLYWYLQNLGQGPELLIRYENEEAVDDSQLPKDRFSAERLKGVDSTLKIQPAELGDSAVYLCASSLGQGAEAFFGQGTRLTVV.

The chain employs TRBV29-1 and TRBJ1-1; 7 bases align to TRBD1. The CDR3 spans 13 residues. The germline CDR1 and CDR2 sequences are SQVTM and ANQGSEA. J lost 0 bases, V lost 6 bases, and 4 bases had no gene match. The CDR3 protein is CSVDTGVNTEAFF. The CDR3 DNA is TGCAGCGTCGACACAGGGGTGAACACTGAAGCTTTCTTT.

The rearrangement links TRBV7-6 to TRBJ1-1; D call uncertain. CDR3 length equals 16 residues. In germline, CDR1 is SGHVS, CDR2 FNYEAQ. Trimming removed 0 bases from V and 1 base from J, with 12 bases in between. CDR3 residues: CASSLASIEGNTEAFF. CDR3 sequence (DNA): TGTGCCAGCAGCTTAGCGTCAATCGAGGGGAACACTGAAGCTTTCTTT.

The V call is TRBV7-3, the J call TRBJ2-1, with 7 positions matching TRBD2. The CDR3 is made up of 16 amino acids. The V gene's germline CDR1 is SGHTA and CDR2 FQGTGA. V lost 1 base and J lost 8; bases outside the gene matches: 11. Here the CDR3 DNA reads TGTGCCAGCAGCTTAATGGGGGGGACCTCGGGCCATGAGCAGTTCTTC. Translated: CASSLMGGTSGHEQFF.

In this sample, this clone turned up once. At one end, the junction sequence differs from germline, possibly due to a read error. V gene TRBV7-7 combines with J gene TRBJ2-7, with D perhaps matching TRBD1 (6 bases). Germline V gene sequence: CDR1 SSHAT, CDR2 FNYEAQ (reference sequence). This CDR3 contains 14 residues. This CDR3 reads CASSSDRRPYEQYF. The CDR3 nucleotides read TGTGCTAGCAGCTCAGACAGGCGACCCTACGAGCAGTACTTC.

The gene calls are TRBV7-9 and TRBJ1-2; 8 bases are shared with TRBD1. The CDR3 has 13 amino acids. J lost 8 bases, V lost 5 bases, and 7 bases had no gene match. Germline assignment: CDR1 SEHNR and CDR2 FQNEAQ (reference sequence). CDR3 bases: TGTGCCAGCAGCGCCGACAGGGGCCACGGCTACACCTTC. It codes for CASSADRGHGYTF.

CDR3 amino acids: CASSYGTGTNEQFF. The CDR3 DNA reads as TGTGCCAGCAGCTACGGGACAGGCACCAATGAGCAGTTCTTC. The chain employs TRBV11-1 and TRBJ2-1; 8 bases are shared with TRBD1. CDR3 size: 14 residues. Trimming cost V 4 bases and J 6 bases; bases outside gene matches: 5. CDR1 is SGHAT, CDR2 FQDESV, per germline (reference sequence).

This clone has only one observation. J is TRBJ2-1 and V is TRBV10-1; 9 nucleotides line up with TRBD2. Germline trimming cut 4 bases from V and 6 bases from J; bases unmatched to any gene: 10. Germline CDR1 WNHNN, CDR2 SYGVQD (reference sequence). The CDR3 runs 16 residues. The CDR3 region has the DNA TGCGCCAGCAGTGTTTATAGCGGGGGAGTTTTCAATGAGCAGTTCTTC. It is translated as CASSVYSGGVFNEQFF.

The chain recombines TRBV6-1 with TRBJ1-2, with TRBD1 matching over 7 bases. CDR3 length: 15 amino acids. Germline CDR1 MNHNS, CDR2 SASEGT. V lost 6 bases, J lost 0 bases, and 7 bases stayed unmatched. The CDR3 nucleotides read TGTGCCAGCAGAATTACCGGGACAGCTAACTATGGCTACACCTTC. As protein: CASRITGTANYGYTF.

This chain uses TRBV7-6 with TRBJ1-3, with TRBD1 as a possible D gene (5 bases). Trimming removed 5 bases at V and 0 bases at J, with 17 bases between. The length of the CDR3 is 17 residues. Germline V gives CDR1 SGHVS, CDR2 FNYEAQ. The CDR3 DNA reads TGTGCCAGCAGCATAGGGGTAGGAGCTCCCTCTGGAAACACCATATATTTT. Protein: CASSIGVGAPSGNTIYF.